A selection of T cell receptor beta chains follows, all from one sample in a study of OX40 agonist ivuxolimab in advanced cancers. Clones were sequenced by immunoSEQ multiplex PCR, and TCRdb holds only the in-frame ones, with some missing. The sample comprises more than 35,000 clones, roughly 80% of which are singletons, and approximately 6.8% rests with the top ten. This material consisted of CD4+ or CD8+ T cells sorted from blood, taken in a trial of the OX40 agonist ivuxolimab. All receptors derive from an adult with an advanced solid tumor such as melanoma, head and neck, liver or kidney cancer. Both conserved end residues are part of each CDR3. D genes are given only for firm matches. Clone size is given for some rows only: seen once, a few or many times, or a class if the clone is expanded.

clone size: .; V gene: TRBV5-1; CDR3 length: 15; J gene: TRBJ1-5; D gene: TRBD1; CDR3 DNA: TGCGCCAGCAGCCCGTCTACAGGGGAAGATCAGCCCCAGCATTTT; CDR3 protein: CASSPSTGEDQPQHF
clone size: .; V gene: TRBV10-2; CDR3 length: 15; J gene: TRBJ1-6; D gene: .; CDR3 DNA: TGCGCCAGCCAAGACGGTGGGTGGGGTAATTCACCCCTCCACTTT; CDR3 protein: CASQDGGWGNSPLHF
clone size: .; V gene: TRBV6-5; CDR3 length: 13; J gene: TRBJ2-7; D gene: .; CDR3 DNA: TGTGCCAGCAGTTCCCCAGGGACCTACGAGCAGTACTTC; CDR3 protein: CASSSPGTYEQYF
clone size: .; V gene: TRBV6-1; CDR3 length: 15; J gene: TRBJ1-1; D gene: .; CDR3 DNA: TGTGCCAGCAGTGGGGGGACGGAACTGAACACTGAAGCTTTCTTT; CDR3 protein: CASSGGTELNTEAFF
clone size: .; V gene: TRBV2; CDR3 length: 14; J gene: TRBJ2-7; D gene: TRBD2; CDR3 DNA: TGTGCCAGCAGTGAACGCGGAGCGGGAGGCGAGCAGTACTTC; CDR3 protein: CASSERGAGGEQYF
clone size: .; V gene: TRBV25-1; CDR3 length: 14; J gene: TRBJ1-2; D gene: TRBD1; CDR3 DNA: TGTGCCAGCAGTGCTCGCAGGACAGGCTATGGCTACACCTTC; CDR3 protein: CASSARRTGYGYTF
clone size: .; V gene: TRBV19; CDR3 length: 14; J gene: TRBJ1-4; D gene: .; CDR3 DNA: TGTGCCAGTGGGACCAGGAGGGAAAGTGAAAAACTGTTTTTT; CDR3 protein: CASGTRRESEKLFF
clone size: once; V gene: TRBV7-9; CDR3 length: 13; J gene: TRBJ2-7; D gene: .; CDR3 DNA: TGTGCCAGCAGCTTAGCAGGGGGCTACGAGCAGTACTTC; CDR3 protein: CASSLAGGYEQYF
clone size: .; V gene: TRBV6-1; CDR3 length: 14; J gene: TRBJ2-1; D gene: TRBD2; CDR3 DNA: TGTGCCAGCAGTGGAGGACCCACCAGCGGGAGGGTGTTCTTC; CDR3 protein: CASSGGPTSGRVFF
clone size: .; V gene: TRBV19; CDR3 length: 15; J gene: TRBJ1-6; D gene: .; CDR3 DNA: TGTGCCAGTAGGATGGGGGGTCTCTATGATTCACCCCTCCACTTT; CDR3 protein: CASRMGGLYDSPLHF
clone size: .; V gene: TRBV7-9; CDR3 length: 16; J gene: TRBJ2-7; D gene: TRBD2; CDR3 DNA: TGTGCCAGCAGCTTAGCGTTAGCGGGAACCCATAATGAGCAGTACTTC; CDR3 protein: CASSLALAGTHNEQYF
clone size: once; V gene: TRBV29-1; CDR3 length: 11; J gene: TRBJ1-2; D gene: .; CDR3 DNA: TGCAGCGTTGATCCATCCGACGGCTACACCTTC; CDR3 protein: CSVDPSDGYTF
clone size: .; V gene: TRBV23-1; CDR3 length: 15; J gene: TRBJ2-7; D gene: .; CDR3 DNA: TGCGCCAGCAGTCAACCCGGCGGGGGTGAGGACAGTCGGTACTTC; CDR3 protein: CASSQPGGGEDSRYF
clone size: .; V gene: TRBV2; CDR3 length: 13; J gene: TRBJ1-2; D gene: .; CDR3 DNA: TGTGCCAGCAGTGAGGGTACTAACTATGGCTACACCTTC; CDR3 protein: CASSEGTNYGYTF
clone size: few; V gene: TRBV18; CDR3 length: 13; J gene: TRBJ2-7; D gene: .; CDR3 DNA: TGTGCCAGCTCACCCCCGAGGGGCTACGAGCAGTACTTC; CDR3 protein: CASSPPRGYEQYF
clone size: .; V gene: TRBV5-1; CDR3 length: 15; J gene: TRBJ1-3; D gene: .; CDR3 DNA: TGCGCCAGCAGCTTGGGCAGGAGCTCTGGAAACACCATATATTTT; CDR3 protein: CASSLGRSSGNTIYF
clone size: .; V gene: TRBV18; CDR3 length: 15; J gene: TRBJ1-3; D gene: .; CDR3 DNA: TGTGCCAGCTCTCGTGGACCTAACTCTGGAAACACCATATATTTT; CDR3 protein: CASSRGPNSGNTIYF
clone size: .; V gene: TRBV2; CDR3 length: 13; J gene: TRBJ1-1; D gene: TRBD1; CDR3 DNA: TGTGCCAGCCAACTACAGGGGTTCACTGAAGCTTTCTTT; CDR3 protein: CASQLQGFTEAFF
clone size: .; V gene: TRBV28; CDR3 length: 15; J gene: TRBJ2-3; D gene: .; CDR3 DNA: TGTGCCAGCAGTTTTCGGGCAGGGGAGAGAGATACGCAGTATTTT; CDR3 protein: CASSFRAGERDTQYF
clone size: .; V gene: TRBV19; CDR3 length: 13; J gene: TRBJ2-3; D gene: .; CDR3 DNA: TGTGCCAGTACTAGTTCCCGCACAGATACGCAGTATTTT; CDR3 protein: CASTSSRTDTQYF
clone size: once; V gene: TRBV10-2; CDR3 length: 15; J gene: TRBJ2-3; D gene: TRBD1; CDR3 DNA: TGCGCCACCTCGAAAGGACAGGCTCAAACAGATACGCAGTATTTT; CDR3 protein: CATSKGQAQTDTQYF
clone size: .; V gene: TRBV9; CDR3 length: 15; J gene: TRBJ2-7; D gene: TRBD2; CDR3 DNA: TGTGCCAGCAGCGTAGGAACTAGCGGGATATACGAGCAGTACTTC; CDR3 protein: CASSVGTSGIYEQYF
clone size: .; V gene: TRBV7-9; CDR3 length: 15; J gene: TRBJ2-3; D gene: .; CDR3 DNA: TGTGCCAGCAGCTTAGTAGGGGAGGTCACAGATACGCAGTATTTT; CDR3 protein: CASSLVGEVTDTQYF
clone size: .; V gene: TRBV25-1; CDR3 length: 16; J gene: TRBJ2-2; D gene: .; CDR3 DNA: TGTGCCAGCAGTGAATTGACGGACCCCAGGACCGGGGAGCTGTTTTTT; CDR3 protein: CASSELTDPRTGELFF
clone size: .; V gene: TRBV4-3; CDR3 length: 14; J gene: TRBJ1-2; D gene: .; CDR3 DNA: TGCGCCAGCAGCCAATGGCAGGCCTCGGATGGCTACACCTTC; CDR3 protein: CASSQWQASDGYTF
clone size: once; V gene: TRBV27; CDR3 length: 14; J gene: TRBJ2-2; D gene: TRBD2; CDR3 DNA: TGTGCCAGCTCGAGCGGGAGGAACACCGGGGAGCTGTTTTTT; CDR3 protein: CASSSGRNTGELFF
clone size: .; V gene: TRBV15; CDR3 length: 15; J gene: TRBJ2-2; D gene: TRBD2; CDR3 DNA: TGTGCCACCAGTCCAAGCGGGATGGAGACCGGGGAGCTGTTTTTT; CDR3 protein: CATSPSGMETGELFF
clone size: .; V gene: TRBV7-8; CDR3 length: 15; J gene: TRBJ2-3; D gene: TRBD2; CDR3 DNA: TGTGCTAGCAGCGGTACCGGGGGGGGAAGAGATACGCAGTATTTT; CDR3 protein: CASSGTGGGRDTQYF
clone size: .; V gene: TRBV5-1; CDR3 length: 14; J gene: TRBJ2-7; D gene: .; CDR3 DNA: TGCGCCAGCAGCCCGGTAACAAATCATTACGAGCAGTACTTC; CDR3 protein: CASSPVTNHYEQYF
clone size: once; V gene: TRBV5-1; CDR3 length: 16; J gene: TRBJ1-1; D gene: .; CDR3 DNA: TGCGCCAGCAGCACGGGGATGGGTACTACCAACACTGAAGCTTTCTTT; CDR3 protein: CASSTGMGTTNTEAFF
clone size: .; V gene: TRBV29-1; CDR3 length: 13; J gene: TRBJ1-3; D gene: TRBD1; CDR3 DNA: TGCAGCGTCGCACCTACAGGGGAAAACACCATATATTTT; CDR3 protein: CSVAPTGENTIYF
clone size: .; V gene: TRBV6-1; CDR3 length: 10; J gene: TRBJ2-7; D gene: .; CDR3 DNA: TGTGCCAGCAACGGCCTCGAGCAGTACTTC; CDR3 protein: CASNGLEQYF
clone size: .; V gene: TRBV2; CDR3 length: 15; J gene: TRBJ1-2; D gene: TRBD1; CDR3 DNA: TGTGCCAGCAGTGAAGACAGGGGACTTGGCTATGGCTACACCTTC; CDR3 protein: CASSEDRGLGYGYTF
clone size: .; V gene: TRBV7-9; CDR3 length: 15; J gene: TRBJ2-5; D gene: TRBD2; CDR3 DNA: TGTGCCAGCAGCTTATGGGTCAGGGAGGGAGAGACCCAGTACTTC; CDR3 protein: CASSLWVREGETQYF
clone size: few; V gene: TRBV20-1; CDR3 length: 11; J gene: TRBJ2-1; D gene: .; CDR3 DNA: TGCAGTGCACTAACATACAATGAGCAGTTCTTC; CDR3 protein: CSALTYNEQFF
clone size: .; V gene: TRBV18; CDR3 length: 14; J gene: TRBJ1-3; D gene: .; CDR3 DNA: TGTGCCAGCTCCAGGGAGAACTCTGGAAACACCATATATTTT; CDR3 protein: CASSRENSGNTIYF
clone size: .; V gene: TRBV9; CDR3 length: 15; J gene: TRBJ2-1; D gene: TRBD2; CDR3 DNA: TGTGCCAGCAGCCCTTGGAGCGGGAGGGTCTATGAGCAGTTCTTC; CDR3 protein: CASSPWSGRVYEQFF
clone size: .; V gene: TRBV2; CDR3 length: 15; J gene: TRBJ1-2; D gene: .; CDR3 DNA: TGTGCCAGCAGTCCCTTTAGAGGGGGAAACTATGGCTACACCTTC; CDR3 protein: CASSPFRGGNYGYTF
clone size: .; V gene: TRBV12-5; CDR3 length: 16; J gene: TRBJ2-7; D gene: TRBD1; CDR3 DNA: TGTGCTAGTGGTTCCGGCCAGGGGGCGCCGGGCACCGAGCAGTACTTC; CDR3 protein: CASGSGQGAPGTEQYF
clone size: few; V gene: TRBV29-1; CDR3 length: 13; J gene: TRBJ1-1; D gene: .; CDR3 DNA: TGCAGCGTTGTGTTGAACATCAACACTGAAGCTTTCTTT; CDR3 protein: CSVVLNINTEAFF
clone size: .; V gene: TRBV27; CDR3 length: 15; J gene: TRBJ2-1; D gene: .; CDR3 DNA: TGTGCCAGCAGTTTATCTTTTAATGCGGGAAATGAGCAGTTCTTC; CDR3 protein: CASSLSFNAGNEQFF
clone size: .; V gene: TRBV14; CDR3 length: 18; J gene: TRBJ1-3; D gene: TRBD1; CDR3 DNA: TGTGCCAGCAGCCTGGGACAGGGGACTACCTTCTCTGGAAACACCATATATTTT; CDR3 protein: CASSLGQGTTFSGNTIYF
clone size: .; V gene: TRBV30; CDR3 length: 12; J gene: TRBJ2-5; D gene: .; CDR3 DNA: TGTGCCTGGAGTGAAAATCAAGAGACCCAGTACTTC; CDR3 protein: CAWSENQETQYF
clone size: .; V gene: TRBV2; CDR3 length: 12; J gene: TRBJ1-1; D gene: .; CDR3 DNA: TGTGCCAGCAGTGGTCAGACAGATGAAGCTTTCTTT; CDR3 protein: CASSGQTDEAFF
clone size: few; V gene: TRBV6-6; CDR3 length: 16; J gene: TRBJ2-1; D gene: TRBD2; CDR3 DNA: TGTGCCAGCAGTTCGGTTAGCGGGAGGAAGGGCAATGAGCAGTTCTTC; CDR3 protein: CASSSVSGRKGNEQFF
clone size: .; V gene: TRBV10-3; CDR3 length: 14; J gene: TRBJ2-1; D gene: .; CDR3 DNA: TGTGCCATCAGAGGGGAGCGCGCCTACAATGAGCAGTTCTTC; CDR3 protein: CAIRGERAYNEQFF
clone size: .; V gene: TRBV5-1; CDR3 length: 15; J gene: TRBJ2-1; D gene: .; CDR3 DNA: TGCGCCAGCAGCTTGGCTCTATCGGAGGGGAATGAGCAGTTCTTC; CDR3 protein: CASSLALSEGNEQFF
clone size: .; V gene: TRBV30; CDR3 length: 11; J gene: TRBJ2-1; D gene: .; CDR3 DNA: TGTGCCTGGTCTAGGGTGGACGAGAAGTTCTTC; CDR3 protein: CAWSRVDEKFF
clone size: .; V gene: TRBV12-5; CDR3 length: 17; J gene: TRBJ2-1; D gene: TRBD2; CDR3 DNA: TGTGCTAGTGGTTTGGTACTCGGACTAGCGGAGTACAATGAGCAGTTCTTC; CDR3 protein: CASGLVLGLAEYNEQFF
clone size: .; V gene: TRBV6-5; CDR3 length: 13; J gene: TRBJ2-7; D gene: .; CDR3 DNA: TGTGCCAGCAGTTACCTAGGGTCCTACGAGCAGTACTTC; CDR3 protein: CASSYLGSYEQYF
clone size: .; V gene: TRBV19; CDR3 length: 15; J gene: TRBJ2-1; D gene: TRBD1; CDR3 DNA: TGTGCCAGTAGTTCCGGGACAGGGGGGGCAATGGAGCAGTTCTTC; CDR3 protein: CASSSGTGGAMEQFF
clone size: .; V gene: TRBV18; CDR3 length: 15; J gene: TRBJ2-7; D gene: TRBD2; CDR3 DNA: TGTGCCAGCTCACCGCCCGGGACTACCTTCTACGAGCAGTACTTC; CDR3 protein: CASSPPGTTFYEQYF
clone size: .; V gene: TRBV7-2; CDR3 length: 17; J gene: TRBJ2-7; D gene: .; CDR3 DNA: TGTGCCAGCAGCTTGGGGGGGCAGGGTCGGTTAAACCACGAGCAGTACTTC; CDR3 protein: CASSLGGQGRLNHEQYF
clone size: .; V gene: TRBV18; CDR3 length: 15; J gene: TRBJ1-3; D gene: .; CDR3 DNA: TGTGCCAGCTCACCAAACGGACAGTCTGGAAACACCATATATTTT; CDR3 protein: CASSPNGQSGNTIYF
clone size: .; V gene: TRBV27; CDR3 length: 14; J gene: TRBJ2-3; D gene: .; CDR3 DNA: TGTGCCAGCAGTTTCGACAGAATCACAGATACGCAGTATTTT; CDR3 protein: CASSFDRITDTQYF
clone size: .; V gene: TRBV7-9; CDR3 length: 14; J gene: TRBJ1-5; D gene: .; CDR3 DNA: TGTGCCAGCAGCTTAACAACCAGGGATCAGCCCCAGCATTTT; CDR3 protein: CASSLTTRDQPQHF
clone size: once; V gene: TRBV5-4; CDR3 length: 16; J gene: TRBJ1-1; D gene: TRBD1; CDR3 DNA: TGTGCCAGCAGCAAAGGAAACAGGGGTATGAACACTGAAGCTTTCTTT; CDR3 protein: CASSKGNRGMNTEAFF